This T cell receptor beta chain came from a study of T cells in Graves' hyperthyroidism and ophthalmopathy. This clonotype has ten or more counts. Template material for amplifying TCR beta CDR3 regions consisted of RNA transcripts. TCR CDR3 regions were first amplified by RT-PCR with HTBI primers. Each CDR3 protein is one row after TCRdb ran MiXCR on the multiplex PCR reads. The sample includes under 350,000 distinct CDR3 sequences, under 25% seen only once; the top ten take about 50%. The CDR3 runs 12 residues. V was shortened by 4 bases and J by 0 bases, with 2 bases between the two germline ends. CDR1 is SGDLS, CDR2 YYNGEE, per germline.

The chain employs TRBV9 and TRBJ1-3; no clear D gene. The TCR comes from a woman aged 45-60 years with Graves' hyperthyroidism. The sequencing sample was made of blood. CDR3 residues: CASSRSGNTIYF. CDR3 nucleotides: TGTGCCAGCAGCCGCTCTGGAAACACCATATATTTT.